Each of the 5 T cell receptor beta chains below was sequenced from the same sample in a study of T cells after posttransplantation cyclophosphamide. The data were produced by immunoSEQ multiplex PCR, yet TCRdb's version contains in-frame clones alone and is incomplete. The sample has under 30,000 clones, none seen only once; the top ten hold approximately 2.6%. The sequencing input was PBMCs. All receptors come from a woman aged 60-75 years in good health, CMV-negative, and a related stem cell transplant donor.

This clone was counted many times. The chain uses TRBV6-1 and TRBJ2-6; TRBD1 is a possible D gene (5 bases). This CDR3 has 15 amino acids. Germline-derived CDR1 and CDR2 are MNHNS and SASEGT. V lost 8 bases and J 1 base, leaving 12 bases between the germline ends. The DNA of the CDR3 is TGTGCCAGCCAAGGGGCCTCATCTGGGGCCAACGTCCTGACTTTC. It encodes CASQGASSGANVLTF.

The chain links TRBV29-1 to TRBJ1-4; D is unclear. The V and J ends lost 5 bases and 6 bases respectively, with 7 bases between them. Per the germline V gene, CDR1 is SQVTM and CDR2 is ANQGSEA. This CDR3 is built from 11 residues. The CDR3: CSVNSDEKLFF. In DNA, the CDR3 is TGCAGCGTTAATAGTGATGAAAAACTGTTTTTT.

In this sample, this clone turned up many times. The V and J genes are TRBV28 and TRBJ1-2; D remains unclear. V shed 3 bases and J shed 6 bases, with 8 bases lying between them. The CDR3 runs to 12 residues. Germline CDR1 MDHEN, CDR2 SYDVKM. The CDR3: CASSFGRDGYTF. The CDR3 DNA reads TGTGCCAGCAGTTTCGGGCGGGATGGCTACACCTTC.

The table lists this clone with many counts. This chain joins TRBV6-2 or TRBV6-3 and TRBJ1-5; a possible D gene is TRBD1 (5 bases). The CDR3 is 20 residues long. The germline gives CDR1 MNHEY, CDR2 SVGEGT. The ends were cut back, 7 bases at V and 0 bases at J, with 28 bases in the middle. The CDR3, as DNA: TGTGCCAGCATTCCTTCTGGAGGGGTACCCGCACCTGATAGCAATCAGCCCCAGCATTTT. Translating gives CASIPSGGVPAPDSNQPQHF.

This clone was found a few times. The rearrangement uses TRBV24-1 and TRBJ1-2, with TRBD1 identical over 7 bases. J gave up 8 bases and V 3 bases, and 5 bases lay outside the gene matches. The CDR3 covers 13 residues. The germline gives CDR1 KGHDR, CDR2 SFDVKD. In DNA form, the CDR3 reads TGTGCCACCAGTGATCAACCGGGACAGGGCTACACCTTC. Translation: CATSDQPGQGYTF.